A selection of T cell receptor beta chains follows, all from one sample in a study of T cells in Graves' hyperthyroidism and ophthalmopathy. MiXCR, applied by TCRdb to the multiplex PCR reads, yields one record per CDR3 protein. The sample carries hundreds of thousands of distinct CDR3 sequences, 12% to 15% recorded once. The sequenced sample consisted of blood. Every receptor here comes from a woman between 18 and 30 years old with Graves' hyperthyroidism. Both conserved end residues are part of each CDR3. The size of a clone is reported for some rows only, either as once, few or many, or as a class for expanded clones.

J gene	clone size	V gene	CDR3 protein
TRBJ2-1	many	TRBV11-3	CASSLGGTGVNEQFF
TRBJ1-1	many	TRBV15	CATSTDWREAFF
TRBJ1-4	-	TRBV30	CAWSGTGSNEKLFF
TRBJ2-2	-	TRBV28	CLIRLAGGQNTGELFF
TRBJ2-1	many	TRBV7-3	CASSPGTGGLDEQFF
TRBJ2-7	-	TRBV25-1	CASRDITGGKNEQYF
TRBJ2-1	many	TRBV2	CASRKLTGAYNEQFF
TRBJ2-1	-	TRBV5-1	CASSLKLTGTGMYEQFF
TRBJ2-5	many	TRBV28	CASSLYRVRETQYF
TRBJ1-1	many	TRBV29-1	CSVEEGAGVTEAFF
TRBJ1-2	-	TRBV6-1	CASNGLSIAPTENYGYTF
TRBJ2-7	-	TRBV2	CASIGWGPRRVYYEQYF
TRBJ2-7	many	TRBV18	CASSPLAGQGEQYF
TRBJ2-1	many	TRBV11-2	CASSLFTGRFFVQGAFEQFF
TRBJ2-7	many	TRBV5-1	CASSLAKGLNEQYF
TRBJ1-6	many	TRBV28	CASRRPYGTGNSPLHF
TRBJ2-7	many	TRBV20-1	CSARGLAVSYEQYF